These 30 T cell receptor beta chains share one sample of origin, sequenced in a study of breast tumors, draining lymph nodes, adjacent tissues. Breast cancer patients provided tissue from their axillary draining lymph nodes. Each CDR3 protein gets one entry after TCRdb re-called the multiplex PCR reads with MiXCR. The sample has fewer than 150,000 distinct CDR3 sequences, 20% to 25% seen once. The sample taken for sequencing was axillary lymph node tissue. These receptors originate from a female donor with breast cancer. Some clones in this sample may be carry-over from other donors' samples.

This clonotype showed up many times. The gene calls are TRBV6-5 and TRBJ1-2; maybe TRBD1 (5 bases). V gave up 6 bases and J gave up 4 bases, with 12 bases separating them. The CDR3 is 13 amino acids. Looked up from germline, CDR1 is MNHEY and CDR2 is SVGAGI. The CDR3 loop is CASSPGGIYGYTF. The CDR3 bases are TGTGCCAGCAGCCCGGGGGGGATCTATGGCTACACCTTC.

This clonotype was seen many times. V gene TRBV5-1 combines with J gene TRBJ2-5, with TRBD2 matching 8 bases. V shed 5 bases, J shed 2 bases, and the junction held 11 bases outside the gene matches. The CDR3 is 16 amino acids. Germline V gives CDR1 SGHRS, CDR2 YFSETQ. CDR3 sequence: CASRGEPGLGQETQYF. In DNA form, the CDR3 reads TGCGCCAGCAGAGGGGAACCGGGACTAGGGCAAGAGACCCAGTACTTC.

This clonotype was recorded many times. The chain combines TRBV27 with TRBJ2-7; TRBD1 agrees at 10 bases. Looked up from germline, CDR1 is MNHEY and CDR2 is SMNVEV (reference sequence). This CDR3 comprises 14 residues. Trimming removed 8 bases from V and 4 bases from J; junction bases left unmatched: 8. The CDR3 coding sequence is TGTGCCAGCGCCAGACAGGGGGCGCCTTACGAGCAGTACTTC. Protein product: CASARQGAPYEQYF.

This clonotype was counted ten times or more. The chain couples TRBV27 to TRBJ2-7; no definite D call. CDR3 length: 12 residues. The V end lost 4 bases, the J end lost 0 bases, and 4 bases lay between the germline ends. In germline, CDR1 is MNHEY, CDR2 SMNVEV (reference sequence). DNA of the CDR3: TGTGCCAGCAGTTGGTTCTCCTACGAGCAGTACTTC. This codes for CASSWFSYEQYF.

This clonotype was counted ten times or more. The genes are TRBV7-9 and TRBJ2-3; unclear D gene. Trimming stripped 6 bases from V and 6 bases from J, with 4 bases between. Germline-derived CDR1 and CDR2 are SEHNR and FQNEAQ (reference sequence). This CDR3 has 10 residues. CDR3: CASRPDTQYF. CDR3 DNA: TGTGCCAGCAGACCGGATACGCAGTATTTT.

This clonotype was seen many times. The chain couples TRBV20-1 to TRBJ1-4, with D possibly being TRBD1 (5 bases). Looked up from germline, CDR1 is DFQATT and CDR2 is SNEGSKA (reference sequence). The length of the CDR3 is 14 residues. Trimming shortened V by 1 base and J by 4 bases, and 10 bases separated the two germline ends. CDR3 bases: TGCAGTGCTAGAGGCGGGGGGGGTAATGAAAAACTGTTTTTT. Amino acids: CSARGGGGNEKLFF.

The rearrangement joins TRBV2 to TRBJ2-5; TRBD2 matches at 11 bases. The junction had 5 bases not matched to a gene; V was cut back by 0 bases and J by 2 bases. The CDR3 length is 17 residues. The V gene's germline CDR1 is SNHLY and CDR2 FYNNEI. CDR3 sequence: CASSEARGTSGQETQYF. CDR3 sequence (DNA): TGTGCCAGCAGTGAAGCGCGAGGGACTAGCGGTCAAGAGACCCAGTACTTC.

Comment on this clonotype: The junction does not match germline at one end; this may be a read error. This rearrangement joins TRBV5-6 to TRBJ2-1; the D call may be TRBD1 or TRBD2 (5 bases each). The CDR3 is made up of 15 amino acids. The germline gives CDR1 SGHDT, CDR2 YYEEEE. DNA for the CDR3: TGTGCCGGCAGCTTGCCCGGGACCTCCTACAATGAGCAGTTCTTC. Translating gives CAGSLPGTSYNEQFF.

In its sample, this clonotype was seen many times. The rearrangement uses TRBV18 and TRBJ1-2; TRBD1 aligns across 8 bases. Trimming cost V 3 bases and J 1 base; bases outside gene matches: 4. The CDR3 contains 15 residues. CDR1 is KGHSH, CDR2 LQKENI, per germline. The CDR3 DNA sequence: TGTGCCAGCTCACCGACAGGGGACTTTAACTATGGCTACACCTTC. This encodes CASSPTGDFNYGYTF. The variable domain in full, completed from reference TRBV18 and TRBJ1-2, reads NAGVMQNPRHLVRRRGQEARLRCSPMKGHSHVYWYRQLPEEGLKFMVYLQKENIIDESGMPKERFSAEFPKEGPSILRIQQVVRGDSAAYFCASSPTGDFNYGYTFGSGTRLTVV.

There are many counts of this clonotype. The rearrangement joins TRBV5-1 to TRBJ2-7, with a possible D match to TRBD1 (5 bases). The CDR3 is made up of 14 amino acids. V was clipped by 4 bases and J by 2 bases, with 13 bases between them. CDR1 is SGHRS and CDR2 is YFSETQ in the germline V gene. CDR3 loop: CASSPSMTAYEQYF. CDR3 DNA: TGCGCCAGCAGCCCTTCCATGACAGCCTACGAGCAGTACTTC.

This clonotype was found many times. This chain joins TRBV6-1 and TRBJ2-2; no clear D gene. CDR1 is MNHNS, CDR2 SASEGT, per germline. Between the trimmed V and J ends, which lost 1 base and 4 bases, there was a span of 7 bases. This CDR3 spans 14 amino acids. For the CDR3, the DNA is TGTGCCAGCAGTGAAGGTTGGGGCACCGGGGAGCTGTTTTTT. This encodes CASSEGWGTGELFF.

In this sample, this clonotype turned up many times. The chain combines TRBV7-2 with TRBJ2-1; D is tentatively TRBD1 or TRBD2 (5 bases each). This CDR3 has 14 amino acids. V gave up 4 bases and J gave up 4 bases, with 11 bases separating them. Germline CDR1 is SGHTA and CDR2 is FQGNSA. The CDR3 DNA follows: TGTGCCAGCAGCTCCCGGGACCAATACAATGAGCAGTTCTTC. Its protein product is CASSSRDQYNEQFF.

As for this clonotype: It may be a read error: a sequence one base away is much more abundant. The conserved final phenylalanine or tryptophan is absent from the CDR3, which likely points to a read error. The J gene is TRBJ2-7, the V gene TRBV18, with 12 positions matching TRBD1. The V segment lost 3 bases and the J segment 6 bases; nucleotides outside the gene matches: 3. Germline V gives CDR1 KGHSH, CDR2 LQKENI. The CDR3 spans 14 residues. This chain's CDR3 is CASSPGQGAVEQYS. The CDR3 coding sequence is TGTGCCAGCTCACCGGGACAGGGGGCCGTCGAGCAGTACTCC.

Turning to this clonotype: A clone one base away is much larger, so this may be a read error. This CDR3 is missing its conserved last phenylalanine or tryptophan, likely due to a read error. The chain joins TRBV6-2 or TRBV6-3 to TRBJ2-7; 8 positions agree with TRBD2. CDR1 and CDR2 from the germline V gene are MNHEY and SVGEGT. Trimming took 7 bases from V and 6 from J; bases not matched to a gene: 14. The CDR3 consists of 15 residues. CDR3 DNA sequence: TGTGCCAGCATCAACGGGGCTGCGGGAGGCGCCGAGCAGTACCTC. It encodes CASINGAAGGAEQYL.

This clonotype was seen a single time. V gene TRBV5-5 combines with J gene TRBJ1-5, with D possibly TRBD1 on 5 matching bases. The J call is uncertain, as TRBJ2-3 better fits the DNA end. The CDR3 runs to 13 residues. In germline, CDR1 is SGHKS, CDR2 YYEKEE (reference sequence). This chain's CDR3 is CASSLGRDQPQYF. DNA for the CDR3: TGTGCCAGCAGCTTAGGCAGGGATCAGCCCCAGTATTTT.

This clonotype was observed at least ten times. The chain employs TRBV7-9 and TRBJ1-4; D might be TRBD1 (6 bases). Trimming stripped 5 bases from V and 5 bases from J, with 12 bases between. The CDR3 covers 14 residues. Germline V CDR1 and CDR2: SEHNR, FQNEAQ (reference sequence). The CDR3 region is CASSQGTGNEKLFF. The CDR3 DNA sequence: TGTGCCAGCAGCCAGGGAACAGGGAATGAAAAACTGTTTTTT.

This clonotype was observed many times. J is TRBJ2-7 and V is TRBV6-6, with 9 bases aligning to TRBD1. The CDR3 extends over 15 amino acids. The trim removed 4 bases at V and 3 bases at J, leaving 7 bases unmatched. Germline CDR1 and CDR2: MNHNY and SVGAGI (reference sequence). This CDR3 is CASSSGTGKGYEQYF. The CDR3 nucleotides are TGTGCCAGCAGTTCCGGGACAGGGAAAGGCTACGAGCAGTACTTC.

Many counts were recorded for this clonotype. The chain carries TRBV9 and TRBJ2-2, with D possibly being TRBD1 or TRBD2 (5 bases each). CDR1 and CDR2 from the germline V gene are SGDLS and YYNGEE. This CDR3 region has 16 residues. Trimming took off 5 bases at V and 5 bases at J, with 19 bases between the two ends. The CDR3 bases are TGTGCCAGCAGTTCTCGGATCGGGGCGGGTACCGGGGAGCTGTTTTTT. As protein: CASSSRIGAGTGELFF.

Only one count was recorded for this clonotype. A much bigger clone sits one base away, suggesting this may be a read error. The chain is built from TRBV6-6 and TRBJ1-5; D gene uncertain. The CDR3 has 11 amino acids. Between the trimmed V and J ends, which lost 4 bases and 6 bases, there was a span of 4 bases. The germline CDR1 and CDR2 sequences are MNHNY and SVGAGI (reference sequence). The CDR3 DNA is TGTGCCAGCAGTTCGGGTCAGCCCCAGCATTTT. Encoded protein: CASSSGQPQHF.

Concerning this clonotype: The junction departs from the called germline gene at one end, perhaps through a read error. The CDR3 DNA follows: TGTGCCAGCAGTTTAGACAGGGTAGCCAAAGACATTCAGTACTTC. This encodes CASSLDRVAKDIQYF. V gene TRBV5-5 combines with J gene TRBJ2-4, with TRBD1 identical over 7 bases. Germline V gene data show CDR1 as SGHKS and CDR2 as YYEKEE (reference sequence). This CDR3 is 15 amino acids long.

This clonotype appeared a few times. This chain uses TRBV11-2 with TRBJ2-7; maybe TRBD2 (7 bases). Trimming removed 1 base from V and 7 bases from J, with 20 bases in between. The CDR3 sequence is 16 residues long. Germline values: CDR1 SGHAT, CDR2 FQNNGV. The CDR3 protein is CASSLGWGGGREEQYF. CDR3 sequence (DNA): TGTGCCAGCAGCTTAGGTTGGGGGGGGGGGCGGGAGGAGCAGTACTTC. The full variable domain, with the rest looked up from reference TRBV11-2 and TRBJ2-7, is EAGVAQSPRYKIIEKRQSVAFWCNPISGHATLYWYQQILGQGPKLLIQFQNNGVVDDSQLPKDRFSAERLKGVDSTLKIQPAKLEDSAVYLCASSLGWGGGREEQYFGPGTRLTVT.

The chain combines TRBV5-6 with TRBJ2-5; 13 nucleotides match TRBD2. The CDR3 consists of 15 residues. Per germline, CDR1 SGHDT and CDR2 YYEEEE. J lost 4 bases, V lost 2 bases, and 2 bases had no gene match. CDR3 DNA sequence: TGTGCCAGCAGCTTAAGACTAGCGGGAGGAGAGACCCAGTACTTC. This codes for CASSLRLAGGETQYF.

This clonotype has ten or more counts. The chain links TRBV20-1 to TRBJ2-3; D may be TRBD2 (6 bases). The CDR3 totals 13 residues. Germline CDR1 is DFQATT and CDR2 is SNEGSKA (reference sequence). V was trimmed by 6 bases and J by 3 bases, leaving 13 bases between them. CDR3 region: CSAAGTGTDTQYF. The CDR3 DNA follows: TGCAGTGCCGCAGGGACTGGAACAGATACGCAGTATTTT.

The table lists this clonotype with many counts. This sequence joins TRBV4-1 and TRBJ2-5; TRBD2 matches at 7 bases. This CDR3 is built from 14 residues. Germline V gene sequence: CDR1 MGHRA, CDR2 YSYEKL. J lost 2 bases, V lost 2 bases, and 2 bases had no gene match. CDR3 region: CASSQPGLQETQYF. The DNA of the CDR3 is TGCGCCAGCAGCCAACCGGGACTACAAGAGACCCAGTACTTC.

At least ten counts were recorded for this clonotype. This chain uses TRBV20-1 with TRBJ2-5; 11 bases line up with TRBD2. Unmatched junction bases numbered 14, after V lost 6 bases and J lost 5 bases. Germline V gene lookup returns CDR1 DFQATT and CDR2 SNEGSKA (reference sequence). The length of the CDR3 is 16 residues. This chain's CDR3 is CSARDSSGRFPETQYF. The CDR3 nucleotides are TGCAGTGCGCGAGACTCTAGCGGGAGGTTCCCGGAGACCCAGTACTTC.

This clonotype has ten or more counts. The genes are TRBV4-1 and TRBJ2-7, with D possibly TRBD2 on 8 matching bases. CDR3 size: 18 residues. Germline-derived CDR1 and CDR2 are MGHRA and YSYEKL. Trimming shortened V by 3 bases and J by 0 bases, and 21 bases separated the two germline ends. Written as DNA, the CDR3 is TGCGCCAGCAGCCACCCAGGGGGTACTAGCGGACGCTCCTACGAGCAGTACTTC. Protein sequence: CASSHPGGTSGRSYEQYF.

There are many counts of this clonotype. This chain joins TRBV5-1 and TRBJ2-2; 11 positions agree with TRBD1. The CDR3 sequence is 17 residues long. Germline V lookup: CDR1 SGHRS, CDR2 YFSETQ. With V trimmed by 4 bases and J by 0 bases, 5 bases remained unmatched. CDR3 DNA: TGCGCCAGCAGCATTCGGACAGGGGGCGCGAACACCGGGGAGCTGTTTTTT. Translated: CASSIRTGGANTGELFF.

On this clonotype: Its ends do not fully match the called genes, so a read error is possible. The genes are TRBV4-1 and TRBJ1-4, with no clear D. This CDR3 has 16 amino acids. Germline V gene sequence: CDR1 MGHRA, CDR2 YSYEKL. CDR3 coding DNA: TGCGCCAGCAGCCAAGCATCCACCACAACTAATGAAAAACTGTTTTTC. Its translation is CASSQASTTTNEKLFF.

This clonotype was detected many times. The chain employs TRBV27 and TRBJ1-6, with a tentative D call TRBD1 (5 bases). Trimming took 1 base from V and 8 from J, leaving 15 bases between them. This CDR3 region has 16 residues. CDR1 and CDR2 (germline): MNHEY, SMNVEV (reference sequence). The chain's CDR3 is CASSLLTDPGDSPLHF. CDR3 in DNA: TGTGCCAGCAGTTTATTGACAGACCCGGGGGATTCACCCCTCCACTTT.

This clonotype was counted many times. This rearrangement joins TRBV30 to TRBJ1-6; 10 nucleotides align to TRBD1. V was clipped by 3 bases and J by 7 bases; unmatched bases: 0. CDR3 size: 13 residues. Germline loops: CDR1 GTSNPN, CDR2 SVGIG (reference sequence). The CDR3 coding sequence is TGTGCCTGGAGGGGACAGGGGAATTCACCCCTCCACTTT. Protein sequence: CAWRGQGNSPLHF.